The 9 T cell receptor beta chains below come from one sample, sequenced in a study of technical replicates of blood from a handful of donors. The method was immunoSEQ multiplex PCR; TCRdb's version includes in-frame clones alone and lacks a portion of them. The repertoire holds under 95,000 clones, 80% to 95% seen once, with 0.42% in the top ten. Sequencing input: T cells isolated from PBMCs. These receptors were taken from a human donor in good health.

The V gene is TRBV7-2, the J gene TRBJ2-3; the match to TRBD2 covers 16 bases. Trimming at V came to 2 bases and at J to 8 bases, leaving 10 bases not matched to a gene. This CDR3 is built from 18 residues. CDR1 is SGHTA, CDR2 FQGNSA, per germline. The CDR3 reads CASSLTSLGLAGGLTQYF. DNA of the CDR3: TGTGCCAGCAGCTTAACGAGCTTGGGACTAGCGGGAGGGCTTACGCAGTATTTT.

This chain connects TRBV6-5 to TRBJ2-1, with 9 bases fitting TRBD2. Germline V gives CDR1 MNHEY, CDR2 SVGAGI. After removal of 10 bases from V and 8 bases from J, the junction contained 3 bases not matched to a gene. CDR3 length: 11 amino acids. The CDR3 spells CATIAGDEQFF. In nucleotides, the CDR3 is TGTGCCACCATAGCGGGGGATGAGCAGTTCTTC.

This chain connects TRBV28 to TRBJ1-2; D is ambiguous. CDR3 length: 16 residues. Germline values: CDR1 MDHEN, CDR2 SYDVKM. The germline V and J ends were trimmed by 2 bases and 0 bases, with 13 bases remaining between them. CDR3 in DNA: TGTGCCAGCAGTTTAGCTGGCGGCCCCGCTAACTATGGCTACACCTTC. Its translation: CASSLAGGPANYGYTF.

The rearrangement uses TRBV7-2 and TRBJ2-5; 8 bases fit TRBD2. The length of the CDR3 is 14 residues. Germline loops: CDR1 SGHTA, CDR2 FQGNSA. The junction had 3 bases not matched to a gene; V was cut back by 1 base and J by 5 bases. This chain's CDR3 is CASSLGLAKETQYF. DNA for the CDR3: TGTGCCAGCAGCTTAGGACTAGCGAAGGAGACCCAGTACTTC.

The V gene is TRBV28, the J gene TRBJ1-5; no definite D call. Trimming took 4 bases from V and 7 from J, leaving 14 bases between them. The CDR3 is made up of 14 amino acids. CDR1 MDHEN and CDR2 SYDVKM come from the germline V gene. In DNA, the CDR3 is TGTGCCAGCAGTTCGGGCCGTTCGGGACAGCCCCAGCATTTT. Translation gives CASSSGRSGQPQHF.

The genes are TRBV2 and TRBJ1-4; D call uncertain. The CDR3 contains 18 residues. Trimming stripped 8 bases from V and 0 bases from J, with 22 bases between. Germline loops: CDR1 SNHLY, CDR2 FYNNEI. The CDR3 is CASRTLSQTIATNEKLFF. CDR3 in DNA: TGTGCCAGCCGTACCCTCTCACAGACCATTGCAACTAATGAAAAACTGTTTTTT.

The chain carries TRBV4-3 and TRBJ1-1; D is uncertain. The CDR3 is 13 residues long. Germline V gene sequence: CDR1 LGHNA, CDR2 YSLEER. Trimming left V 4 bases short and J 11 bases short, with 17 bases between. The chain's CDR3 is CASSPLGSPEAFF. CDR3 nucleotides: TGCGCCAGCAGCCCTCTGGGCTCTCCAGAGGCTTTCTTT.

CDR3 sequence reads: CASSTWPSGANVLTF. In DNA, the CDR3 is TGTGCCAGCTCAACCTGGCCCTCTGGGGCCAACGTCCTGACTTTC. J is TRBJ2-6 and V is TRBV18; the D is unclear. Deletions cut 5 bases from V and 0 bases from J, with 8 bases between. The germline gives CDR1 KGHSH, CDR2 LQKENI. The CDR3 consists of 15 residues.

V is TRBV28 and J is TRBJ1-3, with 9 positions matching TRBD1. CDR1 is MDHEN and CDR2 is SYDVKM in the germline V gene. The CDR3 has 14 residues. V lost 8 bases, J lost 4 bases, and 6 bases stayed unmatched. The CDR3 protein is CASRDRVSGNTIYF. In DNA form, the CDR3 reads TGTGCCAGCCGGGACAGGGTTTCGGGAAACACCATATATTTT.